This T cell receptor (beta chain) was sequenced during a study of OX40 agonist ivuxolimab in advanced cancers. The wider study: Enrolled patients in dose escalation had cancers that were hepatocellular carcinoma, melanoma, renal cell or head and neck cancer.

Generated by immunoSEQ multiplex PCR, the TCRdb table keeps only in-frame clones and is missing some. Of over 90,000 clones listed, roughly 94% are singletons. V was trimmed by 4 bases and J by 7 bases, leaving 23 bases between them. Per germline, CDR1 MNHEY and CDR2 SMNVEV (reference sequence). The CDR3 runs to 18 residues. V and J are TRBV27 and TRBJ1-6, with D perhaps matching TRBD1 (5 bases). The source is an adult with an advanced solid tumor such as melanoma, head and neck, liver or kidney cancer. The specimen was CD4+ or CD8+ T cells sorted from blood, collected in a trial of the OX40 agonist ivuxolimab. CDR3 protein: CASSSPGTGGVGNSPLHF. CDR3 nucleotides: TGTGCCAGCAGTTCCCCTGGGACGGGGGGAGTAGGAAATTCACCCCTCCACTTT.